This T cell receptor beta chain stems from a study of cytomegalovirus exposure and HLA in healthy donors. Study summary: Earlier sequencing of 150 million to 200 million T cells yielded around 100 million unique TCR beta sequences.

Sampled while nominally healthy, donors likely had unrecorded immune exposures. The PCR was carried out with 60 Vbeta primers and 13 Jbeta primers. Method: immunoSEQ multiplex PCR; TCRdb's copy keeps in-frame clones and lacks some. The data contain around 150,000 clones, over 60% of them singletons. Worth noting for this clone: The antigen remains undetermined.

General study findings and limits: A classifier reportedly called cytomegalovirus status with high sensitivity and specificity. Sequence variants that were highly shared formed a cluster that was likely a sequencing artifact.

Germline loops: CDR1 MNHEY, CDR2 SMNVEV (reference sequence). The CDR3 covers 15 residues. V was cut by 8 bases and J by 3 bases, with 20 bases left in between. The genes are TRBV27 and TRBJ2-7; D might be TRBD2 (5 bases). The sequence was collected from a man in his forties in good health and CMV-seronegative. Material for sequencing was PBMCs. The CDR3 nucleotides are TGTGCCAGCGCCGGCGTTGGGAGCCGCTTCTACGAGCAGTACTTC. Encoded protein: CASAGVGSRFYEQYF.